A selection of T cell receptor beta chains follows, all from one sample in a study of shared clonotypes between healthy human individuals. This table comes from immunoSEQ multiplex PCR, and its TCRdb copy is limited to in-frame clones, with some not included. The sample contains roughly 2.1 million clones, just over 90% of which appear only once. The sequenced sample consisted of naive CD8+ T cells from PBMCs. The receptors stem from a man aged 18 to 29 in good health. Some clones in this sample may be carry-over from other donors' samples. CDR3s include the opening cysteine and the closing phenylalanine or tryptophan. D genes are given only for firm matches. Clone size is given for some rows only: seen once, a few or many times, or a class if the clone is expanded.

j_call	clone_size	v_call	d_call	cdr3_nt	cdr3_aa
TRBJ1-1	NA	TRBV19	TRBD1	TGTGCCAGTGACAGGGGCTTGAACACTGAAGCTTTCTTT	CASDRGLNTEAFF
TRBJ1-5	NA	TRBV30	TRBD1	TGTGCCTGGAGCTCAAACGAGGGGGCGCCCCAGCATTTT	CAWSSNEGAPQHF
TRBJ2-1	NA	TRBV11-2	NA	TGTGCCAGCAGCAAACACGTCGGGAATGAGCAGTTCTTC	CASSKHVGNEQFF
TRBJ2-7	NA	TRBV28	TRBD1	TGTGCCAGCAACCCCGTCGGGACAGGCCTCTCCTACGAGCAGTACTTC	CASNPVGTGLSYEQYF
TRBJ2-7	NA	TRBV10-2	NA	TGCGCCAGCAGTGGGACAGATTTCTCCTACGAGCAGTACTTC	CASSGTDFSYEQYF
TRBJ1-5	NA	TRBV28	TRBD1	TGTGCCAGCAGTTTACGGCAGGGGGCCCAGCCCCAGCATTTT	CASSLRQGAQPQHF
TRBJ2-1	NA	TRBV6-5	NA	TGTGCCAGCAGTTACTCGGAGAATTTAGAGCAGTTCTTC	CASSYSENLEQFF
TRBJ2-7	NA	TRBV28	NA	TGTGCCAGCAGTCCGCCCACAGGGTGGGGCTCCTACGAGCAGTACTTC	CASSPPTGWGSYEQYF
TRBJ2-5	NA	TRBV15	TRBD1	TGTGCCACCAGCAGAGACAGGGGGCGGGGTGGGGAGACCCAGTACTTC	CATSRDRGRGGETQYF
TRBJ2-4	NA	TRBV13	NA	TGTGCCAGCAGCCTCCCCCCCGGCATTCAGTACTTC	CASSLPPGIQYF
TRBJ2-2	few	TRBV7-6	NA	TGTGCCAGCAGCTTATCCGGGGAGCTGTTTTTT	CASSLSGELFF
TRBJ1-2	NA	TRBV10-3	NA	TGTGCCATCCTGGAGGCGGCTAACTATGGCTACACCTTC	CAILEAANYGYTF
TRBJ1-2	once	TRBV2	NA	TGTGCCAGCAGTGGACAATCGGGGCCGAACTATGGCTACACCTTC	CASSGQSGPNYGYTF
TRBJ2-7	once	TRBV11-2	TRBD1	TGTGCCAGCAGCCCGTGGGACAGGGTCTACGAGCAGTACTTC	CASSPWDRVYEQYF
TRBJ2-3	NA	TRBV11-3	TRBD1	TGTGCCAGCAGCGAGCGGACAGGGGCGTCCACAGATACGCAGTATTTT	CASSERTGASTDTQYF
TRBJ2-1	NA	TRBV29-1	NA	TGCAGCGTTACGGCGGAGGGGTACAATGAGCAGTTCTTC	CSVTAEGYNEQFF
TRBJ2-1	NA	TRBV18	NA	TGTGCCAGCTCACCGTTTCTCCCTGGGCGGGTGGACGAGCAGTTCTTC	CASSPFLPGRVDEQFF
TRBJ1-5	NA	TRBV5-6	NA	TGTGCCAGCAGCTTGTCTCAGGATAATCAGCCCCAGCATTTT	CASSLSQDNQPQHF
TRBJ2-7	NA	TRBV19	NA	TGTGCCAGTAGTATTCGGTACCCCTACGAGCAGTACTTC	CASSIRYPYEQYF
TRBJ2-2	NA	TRBV7-9	NA	TGTGCCAGCAGCTTATCCGGACTGGAGAACACCGGGGAGCTGTTTTTT	CASSLSGLENTGELFF
TRBJ2-4	NA	TRBV4-2	NA	TGTGCCAGCAGCCAAGCCCCGGGCTTGAGAAACATTCAGTACTTC	CASSQAPGLRNIQYF
TRBJ1-3	NA	TRBV28	NA	TGTGCCAGCAGTCCGGACAGCTCTGGAAACACCATATATTTT	CASSPDSSGNTIYF
TRBJ2-1	NA	TRBV9	TRBD2	TGTGCCAGCAGCCCCCGCGGGAGCCCTAGCTCCTACAATGAGCAGTTCTTC	CASSPRGSPSSYNEQFF
TRBJ1-3	NA	TRBV28	TRBD1	TGTGCCAGCAGTTTATCGTCCAGGGGGCGAGGAAACACCATATATTTT	CASSLSSRGRGNTIYF
TRBJ2-1	NA	TRBV7-9	TRBD2	TGTGCCAGCAGCCCCGCGGGGGGTCTGGCTGAGCAGTTCTTC	CASSPAGGLAEQFF
TRBJ2-2	NA	TRBV14	NA	TGTGCCAGCAGCCTAAGTTCCGGGGAGCTGTTTTTT	CASSLSSGELFF
TRBJ2-7	NA	TRBV15	TRBD2	TGTGCCACCCTAGATGCCGGGACGGGAGGGATCGAGCAGTACTTC	CATLDAGTGGIEQYF
TRBJ2-1	once	TRBV7-9	NA	TGTGCCAGCAGCTTTGAGGGCAGCAGCTCCTACAATGAGCAGTTCTTC	CASSFEGSSSYNEQFF
TRBJ2-7	NA	TRBV6-1	TRBD1	TGTGCCAGCAGTGAAGCCTGGACAGGGCGGATGTACGAGCAGTACTTC	CASSEAWTGRMYEQYF
TRBJ2-7	NA	TRBV5-6	TRBD2	TGTGCCAGCAGCTTGGGGGGAGGGTCCTACGAGCAGTACTTC	CASSLGGGSYEQYF
TRBJ2-3	once	TRBV28	NA	TGTGCCAGCAGTGTCGCTCCAGATACGCAGTATTTT	CASSVAPDTQYF
TRBJ2-7	NA	TRBV2	TRBD2	TGTGCCAGCAGTGCAACTAGCGGGAGCGTATACGAGCAGTACTTC	CASSATSGSVYEQYF
TRBJ2-1	NA	TRBV7-9	TRBD2	TGTGCCAGCAGCCCTGCTCTGTCGGGGGGGGATGAGCAGTTCTTC	CASSPALSGGDEQFF
TRBJ1-2	few	TRBV6-6	NA	TGTGCCAGCAGTTATTCCGCGGCCTATGGCTACACCTTC	CASSYSAAYGYTF
TRBJ2-2	NA	TRBV7-3	TRBD2	TGTGCCAGCAGCCCCGTGGTAGCGGGATTAAGCGGGGAGCTGTTTTTT	CASSPVVAGLSGELFF
TRBJ2-1	NA	TRBV4-3	NA	TGCGCCAGCAGCCGGCAAGGGAGCTCCTACAATGAGCAGTTCTTC	CASSRQGSSYNEQFF
TRBJ2-2	NA	TRBV7-9	NA	TGTGCCAGCAGCCCCCCCCTAGCGAAGAACACCGGGGAGCTGTTTTTT	CASSPPLAKNTGELFF
TRBJ1-3	NA	TRBV2	NA	TGTGCCAGCAGTGAAGCTCTTAGGGGCTCTGGAAACACCATATATTTT	CASSEALRGSGNTIYF
TRBJ1-1	NA	TRBV4-2	NA	TGTGCCAGCAGCTTGGGACTAACAAGGGAAGCTTTCTTT	CASSLGLTREAFF
TRBJ2-7	NA	TRBV30	NA	TGTGCCTGGAGTTTAGGGCACCCACCTTCCTACGAGCAGTACTTC	CAWSLGHPPSYEQYF
TRBJ2-7	NA	TRBV5-1	TRBD1	TGCGCCAGCAGCCCTACACCGGGACAGAGCCCCTACGAGCAGTACTTC	CASSPTPGQSPYEQYF
TRBJ2-2	NA	TRBV9	NA	TGTGCCAGCAGCGCCGGAAGCTTAAGCACCGGGGAGCTGTTTTTT	CASSAGSLSTGELFF
TRBJ2-5	NA	TRBV5-4	NA	TGTGCCAGCAGCTTCGAACAGCCGCAAGAGACCCAGTACTTC	CASSFEQPQETQYF
TRBJ2-5	NA	TRBV6-6	NA	TGTGCCAGCAGTTACATCGGCACCCAAGAGACCCAGTACTTC	CASSYIGTQETQYF
TRBJ1-2	NA	TRBV29-1	NA	TGCAGCGTCCCGACAGGTACTAACTATGGCTACACCTTC	CSVPTGTNYGYTF
TRBJ2-1	NA	TRBV11-2	NA	TGTGCCAGCAGCTTGGTGGGAGTAATCGATGAGCAGTTCTTC	CASSLVGVIDEQFF
TRBJ2-7	NA	TRBV6-5	NA	TGTGCCAGCAGTTACTCGACAGGGCGGGGCGAGCAGTACTTC	CASSYSTGRGEQYF
TRBJ2-1	NA	TRBV7-9	NA	TGTGCCAGCAGCCCAGGGGGGGGGACCTACAATGAGCAGTTCTTC	CASSPGGGTYNEQFF
TRBJ2-7	NA	TRBV2	NA	TGTGCCAGCAGTGAAGCGGGAGTAGGGACAAGGGGGGACGAGCAGTACTTC	CASSEAGVGTRGDEQYF
TRBJ1-5	NA	TRBV27	TRBD1	TGTGCCAGCAGTTCAGGGGGCTATAGCAATCAGCCCCAGCATTTT	CASSSGGYSNQPQHF
TRBJ1-2	NA	TRBV7-8	NA	TGTGCCAGCAGCTTGGGCCAGAAACCCTATGGCTACACCTTC	CASSLGQKPYGYTF
TRBJ2-7	NA	TRBV2	NA	TGTGCCAGCAGTCGGCAGGGATTCAACGAGCAGTACTTC	CASSRQGFNEQYF
TRBJ2-7	NA	TRBV7-6	NA	TGTGCCAGCAGCGCTGACAGGCGGGCCGAGCAGTACTTC	CASSADRRAEQYF
TRBJ1-2	NA	TRBV7-6	TRBD1	TGTGCCAGCAGCTTATTAGCAGGGGGCGGTCTGGATGGCTACACCTTC	CASSLLAGGGLDGYTF
TRBJ1-2	NA	TRBV29-1	TRBD1	TGCAGCGTACAACACAGGGGAAACTATGGCTACACCTTC	CSVQHRGNYGYTF
TRBJ2-6	NA	TRBV7-9	NA	TGTGCCAGCAGCTTACTTGGGGGATATAGGGGAGGGGCCAACGTCCTGACTTTC	CASSLLGGYRGGANVLTF
TRBJ1-1	NA	TRBV27	NA	TGTGCCAGCAGTTTTGTTCCCGACACTGAAGCTTTCTTT	CASSFVPDTEAFF
TRBJ2-3	NA	TRBV9	TRBD2	TGTGCCAGCAGCGTTGGCGGGAGGACCACAGATACGCAGTATTTT	CASSVGGRTTDTQYF
TRBJ2-3	NA	TRBV6-5	NA	TGTGCCAGCAGGTTGAGGCCTCACCCAGGGGATACGCAGTATTTT	CASRLRPHPGDTQYF
TRBJ1-1	NA	TRBV28	TRBD1	TGTGCCAGCAGGGAAGGAGGGGGCTGGAACACTGAAGCTTTCTTT	CASREGGGWNTEAFF